This passage covers 9 T cell receptor beta chains from one sample sequenced in a study of PD-L1 blockade in urothelial cancer. Using immunoSEQ multiplex PCR, the repertoire was profiled, and TCRdb retains in-frame clones only, with some absent. The sample includes tens of thousands of clones, 81% of them seen just once. Sample time point: pretreatment peripheral blood. Here the sequenced sample was PBMCs, taken around atezolizumab (anti-PD-L1) treatment. The origin of the receptors is a man aged 65-85 years with urothelial cancer.

The rearrangement uses TRBV2 and TRBJ2-7, with 11 positions matching TRBD2. This CDR3 is built from 15 residues. Germline V gives CDR1 SNHLY, CDR2 FYNNEI. V shed 4 bases, J shed 1 base, and the junction held 3 bases outside the gene matches. This chain's CDR3 is CASSARTSGSYEQYF. The CDR3 nucleotides are TGTGCCAGCAGTGCCCGGACTAGCGGGTCCTACGAGCAGTACTTC.

The J gene is TRBJ2-7, the V gene TRBV11-2; 8 nucleotides agree with TRBD2. Germline V gene sequence: CDR1 SGHAT, CDR2 FQNNGV. The trim removed 6 bases at V and 3 bases at J, leaving 7 bases unmatched. The CDR3 runs 14 residues. The CDR3, as DNA: TGTGCCAGCAGATCTTGGGGACTAGACTACGAGCAGTACTTC. It encodes CASRSWGLDYEQYF.

The chain carries TRBV5-4 and TRBJ1-2, with TRBD1 matching over 7 bases. This CDR3 has 12 amino acids. The V gene's germline CDR1 is SGHNT and CDR2 YYREEE (reference sequence). The J segment lost 8 bases and the V segment lost 5 bases, leaving 6 bases of the junction unmatched. The CDR3 DNA is TGTGCCAGCAGGCGTTACAGGGGCGGCTACACCTTC. It translates to CASRRYRGGYTF.

CDR3 sequence reads: CASSLTGPSLGEKLFF. In DNA form, the CDR3 reads TGTGCCAGCAGTTTGACAGGGCCCTCCTTGGGGGAAAAACTGTTTTTT. V and J are TRBV27 and TRBJ1-4, with 7 bases fitting TRBD1. Germline CDR1 is MNHEY and CDR2 is SMNVEV (reference sequence). The CDR3 covers 16 residues. J was trimmed by 8 bases and V by 3 bases; bases with no gene match: 12.

The chain joins TRBV7-2 to TRBJ2-5; 7 nucleotides match TRBD1. From germline, CDR1 is SGHTA and CDR2 FQGNSA. J was trimmed by 2 bases and V by 3 bases; bases with no gene match: 0. CDR3 length: 13 amino acids. The CDR3 DNA reads as TGTGCCAGCAGCTTGGGACAGCAAGAGACCCAGTACTTC. Residues: CASSLGQQETQYF.

J is TRBJ2-1 and V is TRBV14, with 11 bases fitting TRBD2. Germline V gene lookup returns CDR1 SGHDN and CDR2 FVKESK. Trimming took 8 bases from V and 7 from J; bases not matched to a gene: 7. This CDR3 is 14 amino acids long. CDR3: CASRTSGPANEQFF. The DNA of the CDR3 is TGTGCCAGCCGGACTAGCGGGCCGGCAAATGAGCAGTTCTTC.

V and J are TRBV2 and TRBJ1-2; D unresolved. Germline CDR1 reads SNHLY; CDR2 reads FYNNEI. This CDR3 comprises 13 residues. V was shortened by 3 bases and J by 4 bases, with 9 bases between the two germline ends. The CDR3 region has the DNA TGTGCCAGCAGTGACAGTCTCCGCTATGGCTACACCTTC. Translating it yields CASSDSLRYGYTF.

This sequence joins TRBV4-1 and TRBJ1-2, with 12 bases fitting TRBD1. Trimming took 1 base from V and 4 from J; bases not matched to a gene: 13. The V gene's germline CDR1 is MGHRA and CDR2 YSYEKL. CDR3 length: 19 amino acids. CDR3 DNA: TGCGCCAGCAGCCAAGGGGGTAGGGGACAGGGGGCCGAGAGCTATGGCTACACCTTC. Its protein product is CASSQGGRGQGAESYGYTF.

The chain employs TRBV28 and TRBJ1-1; weak D call: TRBD1 (5 bases). There are 11 residues in the CDR3. Trimming pared 1 base from V and 10 bases from J, leaving 7 bases between. Germline V gene data show CDR1 as MDHEN and CDR2 as SYDVKM. DNA of the CDR3: TGTGCCAGCAGTTTATCGGGGGGAGCTTTCTTT. Its translation: CASSLSGGAFF.